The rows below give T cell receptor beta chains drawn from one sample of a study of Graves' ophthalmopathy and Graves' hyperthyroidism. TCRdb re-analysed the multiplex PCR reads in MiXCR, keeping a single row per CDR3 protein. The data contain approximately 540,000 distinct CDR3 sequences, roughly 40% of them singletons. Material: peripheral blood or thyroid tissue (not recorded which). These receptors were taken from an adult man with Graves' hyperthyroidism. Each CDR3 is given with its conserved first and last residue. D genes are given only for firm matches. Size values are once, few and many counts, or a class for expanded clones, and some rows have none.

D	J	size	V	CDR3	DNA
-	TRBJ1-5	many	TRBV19	CASWGGRQGNQPQHF	TGTGCCAGTTGGGGGGGAAGGCAGGGCAATCAGCCCCAGCATTTT
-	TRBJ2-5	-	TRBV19	CASSITATREQETQYF	TGTGCCAGTAGTATTACGGCAACCCGAGAGCAAGAGACCCAGTACTTC
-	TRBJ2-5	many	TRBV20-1	CSASGPETQYF	TGCAGTGCTAGTGGTCCGGAGACCCAGTACTTC
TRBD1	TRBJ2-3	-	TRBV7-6	CASSLMTGSTDTQYF	TGTGCCAGCAGCCTGATGACAGGGAGCACAGATACGCAGTATTTT
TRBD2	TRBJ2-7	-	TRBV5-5	CASTATGGGYEQYF	TGTGCCAGCACCGCGACGGGCGGGGGCTACGAGCAGTACTTC
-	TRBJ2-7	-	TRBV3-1	CASSQEPRSSYEQYF	TGTGCCAGCAGCCAAGAGCCTAGGTCGAGCTACGAGCAGTACTTC
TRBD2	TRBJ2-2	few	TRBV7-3	CASSQTGLAGGLTGELFF	TGTGCCAGCAGCCAGACAGGACTAGCGGGGGGCCTCACCGGGGAGCTGTTTTTT
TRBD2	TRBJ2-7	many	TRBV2	CATRAGGLRDEQYF	TGTGCCACCCGAGCGGGAGGCCTGAGGGACGAGCAGTACTTC
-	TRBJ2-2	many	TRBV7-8	CASSGDMGNTGELFF	TGTGCCAGCAGCGGGGACATGGGGAACACCGGGGAGCTGTTTTTT
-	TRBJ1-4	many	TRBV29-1	CSVEGGAGYEKLFF	TGCAGCGTTGAGGGGGGCGCGGGATATGAAAAACTGTTTTTT
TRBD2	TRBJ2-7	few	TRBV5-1	CASSLGTSGLHEQYF	TGCGCCAGCAGCTTGGGAACTAGCGGCCTCCACGAGCAGTACTTC
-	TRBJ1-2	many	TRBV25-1	CASSAQSYGYTF	TGTGCCAGCAGTGCCCAGAGCTATGGCTACACCTTC
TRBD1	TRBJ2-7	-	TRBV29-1	CSVGGQGRRAYEQYF	TGCAGCGTTGGAGGACAGGGCCGGAGGGCGTACGAGCAGTACTTC
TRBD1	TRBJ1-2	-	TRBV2	CASWTGGDYGYTF	TGTGCCTCCTGGACAGGGGGCGACTATGGCTACACCTTC
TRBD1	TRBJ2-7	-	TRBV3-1	CASSHRTGGYEQYF	TGTGCCAGCAGCCACCGGACAGGGGGCTACGAGCAGTACTTC
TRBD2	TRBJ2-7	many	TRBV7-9	CASSYLAESYEQYF	TGTGCCAGCAGCTATCTAGCGGAGTCCTACGAGCAGTACTTC
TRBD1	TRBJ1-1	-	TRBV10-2	CASRTGRQPEAFF	TGCGCCAGCAGGACAGGGAGACAGCCTGAAGCTTTCTTT
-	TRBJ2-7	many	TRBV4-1	CASSQELDSAFLGEQYF	TGCGCCAGCAGCCAAGAGTTAGACAGTGCTTTCCTGGGCGAGCAGTACTTC
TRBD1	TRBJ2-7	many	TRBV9	CASSARDSYEQYF	TGTGCCAGCAGCGCCCGGGACAGCTACGAGCAGTACTTC
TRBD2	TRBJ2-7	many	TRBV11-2	CASSLDSGTFYEQYF	TGTGCCAGCAGCTTAGATAGCGGGACCTTCTACGAGCAGTACTTC
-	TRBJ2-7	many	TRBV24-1	CATSNVLGEQYF	TGTGCCACCAGTAACGTATTAGGCGAGCAGTACTTC
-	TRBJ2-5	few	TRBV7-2	CASSQDPPGGLRETQYF	TGTGCCAGCAGCCAAGATCCCCCCGGGGGGCTGCGGGAGACCCAGTACTTC
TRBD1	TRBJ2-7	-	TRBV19	CATAPGQVSYEQYF	TGTGCCACCGCCCCGGGACAGGTTTCCTACGAGCAGTACTTC
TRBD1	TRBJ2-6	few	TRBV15	CATSRDRGSGANVLTF	TGTGCCACCAGCAGGGACAGGGGTTCTGGGGCCAACGTCCTGACTTTC
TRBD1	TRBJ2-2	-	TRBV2	CASRGAVTGFTGELFF	TGTGCCAGCAGGGGGGCCGTGACAGGGTTCACCGGGGAGCTGTTTTTT
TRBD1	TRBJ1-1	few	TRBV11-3	CASSSWPDRGGRRTEAFF	TGTGCCAGCAGCTCTTGGCCGGACAGGGGAGGGAGAAGGACTGAAGCTTTCTTT
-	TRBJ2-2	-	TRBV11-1	CAWKYQVTGELFF	TGTGCCTGGAAATATCAAGTCACCGGGGAGCTGTTTTTT
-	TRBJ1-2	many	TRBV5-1	CASSLAPDRGYGYTF	TGCGCCAGCAGCTTGGCCCCGGACCGCGGCTATGGCTACACCTTC
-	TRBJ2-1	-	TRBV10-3	CAISESSYEQFF	TGTGCCATCAGTGAGTCAAGTTATGAGCAGTTCTTC
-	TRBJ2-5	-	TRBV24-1	CATSDSSLPSGETQYF	TGTGCCACCAGTGATTCTAGTCTACCAAGTGGGGAGACCCAGTACTTC
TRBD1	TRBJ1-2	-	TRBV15	CATSSSSGGGSYGYTF	TGTGCCACCAGCAGCTCATCAGGGGGCGGCAGCTATGGCTACACCTTC
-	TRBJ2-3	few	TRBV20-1	CSAPSADTQYF	TGCAGTGCGCCCTCGGCAGATACGCAGTATTTT
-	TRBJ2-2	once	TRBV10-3	CAISPSPARDTGELFF	TGTGCCATCAGCCCCAGCCCAGCGCGGGACACCGGGGAGCTGTTTTTT
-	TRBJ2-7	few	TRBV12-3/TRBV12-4	CASRGDPSSYEQYF	TGTGCCAGCAGAGGTGACCCCAGCTCCTACGAGCAGTACTTC
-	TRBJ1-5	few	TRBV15	CATSRAANQPQHF	TGTGCCACCAGCAGAGCTGCAAATCAGCCCCAGCATTTT
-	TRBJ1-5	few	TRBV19	CASSGTSGQPQHF	TGTGCCAGTAGTGGGACTAGCGGTCAGCCCCAGCATTTT
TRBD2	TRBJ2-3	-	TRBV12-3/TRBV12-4	CASRTVLGGPRDTQYF	TGTGCCAGCAGAACGGTCTTGGGAGGGCCGAGAGATACGCAGTATTTT